Below, 12 T cell receptor beta chains from the same sample are listed, as sequenced in a study of blood T cells in healthy people across ages (dated by TCRdb to between 2015 and 2016). The method was 5' RACE. Sequenced on an Illumina HiSeq 2500. A second PCR of about 6 to 12 cycles was run with a J-beta primer mix and a sample-barcoded 5' primer. TCRdb reworked the public reads: Q25 trimming with fastp, MiXCR clone assembly, productive beta chains retained. Each record represents a unique CDR3 protein, reported with the most common genes and DNA among its rows. The sample table shows 1,500,000 or so distinct CDR3 sequences, and roughly 43% are seen once. Jointly, the top ten make up over 3.5% of the sample. Material for sequencing was blood. All receptors come from a woman under 30 in good health.

V and J are TRBV28 and TRBJ2-3; 7 bases are a match to TRBD2. CDR3 length equals 17 residues. Germline V lookup: CDR1 MDHEN, CDR2 SYDVKM. The trim removed 6 bases at V and 2 bases at J, leaving 14 bases unmatched. The CDR3 loop reads CASSIHMLGGYTDTQYF. For the CDR3, the DNA is TGTGCCAGCAGCATCCATATGCTGGGGGGGTACACAGATACGCAGTATTTT.

This clonotype was recorded once. This chain links TRBV9 with TRBJ2-1; TRBD2 aligns across 9 bases. The V gene end was trimmed by 4 bases and the J gene end by 5 bases; junction bases not matched to a gene: 16. The CDR3 loop spans 18 amino acids. Per the germline V gene, CDR1 is SGDLS and CDR2 is YYNGEE. CDR3: CASSSPFSGSIRHNEQFF. CDR3 nucleotides: TGTGCCAGCAGCTCCCCGTTTAGCGGGAGTATTAGGCACAATGAGCAGTTCTTC.

The chain joins TRBV4-3 to TRBJ2-4; the D is unclear. The J call may be mistaken, given a closer DNA end match to TRBJ2-7. This CDR3 comprises 15 residues. CDR1 LGHNA and CDR2 YSLEER come from the germline V gene. CDR3 in DNA: TGCGCCAGCAGCCAGGATCGTAAGGGTTACGGCGAGCAGTACTTC. Translating gives CASSQDRKGYGEQYF.

The chain couples TRBV20-1 to TRBJ2-3; weak D call: TRBD2 (6 bases). Germline lookup yields CDR1 DFQATT and CDR2 SNEGSKA (reference sequence). V was trimmed by 1 base and J by 5 bases, leaving 10 bases between them. The CDR3 is 13 amino acids. The CDR3 DNA reads as TGCAGTGCTAGAGGGGCGGGGTTAGATACGCAGTATTTT. It specifies CSARGAGLDTQYF.

This clonotype was observed a single time. The chain carries TRBV2 and TRBJ1-1, with D unresolved. CDR1 and CDR2 from the germline V gene are SNHLY and FYNNEI. V was clipped by 6 bases and J by 6 bases, with 17 bases between them. This CDR3 has 14 amino acids. CDR3 coding DNA: TGTGCCAGCAGCCATCGGGTCGGTTCGCCTGAAGCTTTCTTT. It codes for CASSHRVGSPEAFF.

This clonotype was observed once. The gene calls are TRBV6-6 and TRBJ2-5; 12 bases line up with TRBD2. The DNA end is more similar to TRBJ2-7, so the J call may be wrong. From germline, CDR1 is MNHNY and CDR2 SVGAGI (reference sequence). This CDR3 comprises 15 residues. The CDR3 bases are TGTGCCAGCAGTTACTCGACTAGCGGGAGAGGCGAGCAGTACTTC. Translating gives CASSYSTSGRGEQYF.

Comment on this clonotype: A read error may produce the germline difference seen at one junction end. CDR3 nucleotide sequence: TGTGCCAGCAGATTAGCGGCTAGCGGGAGCTACGAGCAGTACTTC. Residues: CASRLAASGSYEQYF. The chain links TRBV7-2 to TRBJ2-7, with 10 bases fitting TRBD2. Looked up from germline, CDR1 is SGHTA and CDR2 is FQGNSA. The CDR3 has 15 amino acids.

This clonotype came up a few times. The chain joins TRBV29-1 to TRBJ2-3, with D unresolved. Trimming took off 4 bases at V and 1 base at J, with 15 bases between the two ends. In germline, CDR1 is SQVTM, CDR2 ANQGSEA. This CDR3 is 15 amino acids long. CDR3 nucleotide sequence: TGCAGCGTTGGCGGCCTACCCGGGCGCACAGATACGCAGTATTTT. Translation gives CSVGGLPGRTDTQYF.

This clonotype was observed a few times. The chain joins TRBV20-1 to TRBJ2-1; 9 positions match TRBD2. The length of the CDR3 is 14 residues. Germline trimming cut 6 bases from V and 4 bases from J; bases unmatched to any gene: 7. Germline V gene lookup returns CDR1 DFQATT and CDR2 SNEGSKA (reference sequence). The CDR3 DNA reads as TGCAGTGCGACTAGCGGACCGGGATACAATGAGCAGTTCTTC. As protein: CSATSGPGYNEQFF.

This clonotype was seen a few times. This chain links TRBV29-1 with TRBJ2-5; D is perhaps TRBD2 (5 bases). V dropped 3 bases and J dropped 7 bases, with 6 bases sitting between them. Germline lookup yields CDR1 SQVTM and CDR2 ANQGSEA. CDR3 length: 10 residues. CDR3 region: CSVEAGTQYF. The CDR3 nucleotides read TGCAGCGTTGAGGCGGGGACCCAGTACTTC.

J is TRBJ1-2 and V is TRBV2; D unclear. The CDR3 extends over 14 amino acids. Between the trimmed V and J ends, which lost 4 bases and 4 bases, there was a span of 13 bases. Germline assignment: CDR1 SNHLY and CDR2 FYNNEI. CDR3 nucleotide sequence: TGTGCCAGCAGTGGGAAGGACTCACGCTATGGCTACACCTTC. The encoded protein is CASSGKDSRYGYTF.

To note about this clonotype: The junction departs from germline at one end; a sequencing error may be responsible. The V and J genes are TRBV11-2 and TRBJ2-1; TRBD2 is a possible D gene (6 bases). CDR3 length: 18 amino acids. CDR1 and CDR2 from the germline V gene are SGHAT and FQNNGV. CDR3 amino acids: CAGSPQAGFTVSYNEQFF. CDR3 nucleotide sequence: TGTGCCGGCAGCCCTCAGGCGGGATTCACGGTCTCCTACAATGAGCAGTTCTTC. Complete variable domain (other parts from reference TRBV11-2 and TRBJ2-1): EAGVAQSPRYKIIEKRQSVAFWCNPISGHATLYWYQQILGQGPKLLIQFQNNGVVDDSQLPKDRFSAERLKGVDSTLKIQPAKLEDSAVYLCAGSPQAGFTVSYNEQFFGPGTRLTVL.